The 30 T cell receptor beta chains below come from one sample, sequenced in a study of T cells in Graves' hyperthyroidism and ophthalmopathy (dated by TCRdb to between 2018 and 2021). To prepare the library, multiplex PCR was applied. TCRdb shows the sequencer as Illumina HiSeq 2000. The TCR beta CDR3 regions were amplified from the RNA transcripts. For the first round of RT-PCR on the TCR CDR3, the HTBI primer set was used together with the Qiagen OneStep RT-PCR kit. TCRdb ran its own pipeline on the public reads, namely fastp trimming at Q25 and MiXCR clone calling, and kept in-frame beta chains. Identical CDR3 proteins give one entry, which carries the most common genes and DNA. The sample table shows a few hundred thousand distinct CDR3 sequences, and about a sixth are seen once. Around 3.3% of the sample is in the top ten clones. The sample comprised blood. The source of these receptors is a woman aged 35 to 49 with Graves' ophthalmopathy.

This clonotype was detected ten times or more. The chain has TRBV6-1 and TRBJ2-5; 12 bases fit TRBD2. Trimming cost V 8 bases and J 5 bases; bases outside gene matches: 6. CDR3 length: 14 residues. From germline, CDR1 is MNHNS and CDR2 SASEGT. CDR3 loop: CASGIGLAGETQYF. As DNA, the CDR3 is TGTGCCAGCGGAATCGGACTAGCGGGGGAGACCCAGTACTTC.

The J gene is TRBJ1-1, the V gene TRBV6-1, with D possibly TRBD1 on 5 matching bases. The CDR3 runs to 14 residues. Germline V lookup: CDR1 MNHNS, CDR2 SASEGT. The V end lost 6 bases, the J end lost 1 base, and 12 bases lay between the germline ends. The CDR3 spells CASRPTVSNTEAFF. CDR3 sequence (DNA): TGTGCCAGCAGGCCGACAGTTTCGAACACTGAAGCTTTCTTT.

The chain combines TRBV2 with TRBJ2-3, with 12 bases fitting TRBD2. Germline V gene sequence: CDR1 SNHLY, CDR2 FYNNEI. Trimming cost V 4 bases and J 4 bases; bases outside gene matches: 3. This CDR3 contains 15 residues. For the CDR3, the DNA is TGTGCCAGCAGTGGGACTAGCGGGATTTCAGATACGCAGTATTTT. Protein product: CASSGTSGISDTQYF.

The J gene is TRBJ2-5, the V gene TRBV3-1, with 7 nucleotides matching TRBD2. The CDR3 runs 16 residues. J was trimmed by 5 bases and V by 6 bases; bases with no gene match: 15. CDR1 and CDR2 (germline): LGHDT, YNNKEL (reference sequence). CDR3 loop: CASRQIGGLTGETQYF. The CDR3 DNA reads as TGTGCCAGCAGGCAAATTGGGGGACTAACTGGGGAGACCCAGTACTTC.

The J gene is TRBJ2-4, the V gene TRBV5-1, with TRBD1 identical over 8 bases. The CDR3 sequence is 14 residues long. V was clipped by 4 bases and J by 1 base; unmatched bases: 1. CDR1 is SGHRS, CDR2 YFSETQ, per germline. For the CDR3, the DNA is TGCGCCAGCAGCAACAGGGGGGCCAAAAACATTCAGTACTTC. This translates into CASSNRGAKNIQYF.

This clonotype was found many times. The J gene is TRBJ2-5, the V gene TRBV11-2, with unresolved D. CDR1 is SGHAT, CDR2 FQNNGV, per germline. The germline V and J ends were trimmed by 2 bases and 9 bases, with 13 bases remaining between them. The CDR3 runs 13 residues. CDR3 sequence reads: CASSLTRLHSQYF. In DNA form, the CDR3 reads TGTGCCAGCAGCTTAACGAGACTCCATTCCCAGTACTTC.

To note about this clonotype: One junction end does not reproduce the germline sequence, and a read error may be involved. The V gene is TRBV28, the J gene TRBJ2-7; 9 bases line up with TRBD1. The germline V gene encodes CDR1 MDHEN and CDR2 SYDVKM. CDR3 size: 14 residues. CDR3 in amino acids: CAGSPGQGSYEQYF. DNA for the CDR3: TGTGCCGGCAGCCCGGGACAGGGTTCTTACGAGCAGTACTTC.

The chain carries TRBV4-1 and TRBJ1-6; D not resolved. Trimming left V 5 bases short and J 0 bases short, with 11 bases between. This CDR3 is built from 16 residues. The V gene's germline CDR1 is MGHRA and CDR2 YSYEKL. CDR3: CASSEGRFSYNSPLHF. The CDR3 DNA reads as TGCGCCAGCAGCGAGGGCCGTTTCTCCTATAATTCACCCCTCCACTTT.

There are many counts of this clonotype. The V and J genes are TRBV2 and TRBJ1-2, with D uncertain. CDR3 size: 11 residues. With 5 bases removed from V and 5 bases from J, the gap between germline ends came to 6 bases. In germline, CDR1 is SNHLY, CDR2 FYNNEI. The CDR3 protein is CASSIQYGYTF. In nucleotides, the CDR3 is TGTGCCAGCAGTATCCAGTATGGCTACACCTTC. The full variable domain, completed using reference TRBV2 and TRBJ1-2, is EPEVTQTPSHQVTQMGQEVILRCVPISNHLYFYWYRQILGQKVEFLVSFYNNEISEKSEIFDDQFSVERPDGSNFTLKIRSTKLEDSAMYFCASSIQYGYTFGSGTRLTVV.

In this sample, this clonotype turned up many times. The chain carries TRBV7-3 and TRBJ2-1; 9 nucleotides match TRBD2. CDR1 is SGHTA and CDR2 is FQGTGA in the germline V gene. V trimming: 1 base; J trimming: 8 bases; junction bases outside the gene matches: 6. CDR3 length: 15 amino acids. CDR3 sequence (DNA): TGTGCCAGCAGCTTAATGGCGGGGGGGCCTCATGAGCAGTTCTTC. Protein: CASSLMAGGPHEQFF.

This clonotype was seen only a few times. The gene calls are TRBV18 and TRBJ1-1, with a tentative D call TRBD1 (5 bases). Deletions cut 6 bases from V and 3 bases from J, with 17 bases between. The germline V gene has CDR1 KGHSH and CDR2 LQKENI. The CDR3 sequence is 15 residues long. Written as DNA, the CDR3 is TGTGCCAGCTCGCCCAGGGAAGGAGGGGACACTGAAGCTTTCTTT. This gives the protein CASSPREGGDTEAFF.

Turning to this clonotype: Because it lacks the conserved phenylalanine or tryptophan at the end, this CDR3 is likely a read error. V is TRBV6-1 and J is TRBJ2-3, with 8 bases identical to TRBD2. Germline V gene data show CDR1 as MNHNS and CDR2 as SASEGT. There are 15 residues in the CDR3. The V and J ends lost 6 bases and 4 bases, in that order; junction bases with no gene match: 9. This chain's CDR3 is CASRSRGAGADTQYL. DNA for the CDR3: TGTGCCAGCAGATCGCGGGGGGCCGGGGCAGATACGCAGTATTTA.

This clonotype was detected many times. The gene calls are TRBV18 and TRBJ1-1; maybe TRBD1 (5 bases). The CDR3 loop spans 15 amino acids. Germline V gene sequence: CDR1 KGHSH, CDR2 LQKENI. V gave up 3 bases and J gave up 4 bases, with 15 bases separating them. Written as DNA, the CDR3 is TGTGCCAGCTCACCCTTAGACAGTTCCGGCACTGAAGCTTTCTTT. Translating gives CASSPLDSSGTEAFF. Looking up the rest from reference TRBV18 and TRBJ1-1 gives the full variable domain: NAGVMQNPRHLVRRRGQEARLRCSPMKGHSHVYWYRQLPEEGLKFMVYLQKENIIDESGMPKERFSAEFPKEGPSILRIQQVVRGDSAAYFCASSPLDSSGTEAFFGQGTRLTVV.

There are a few counts of this clonotype. The chain has TRBV4-2 and TRBJ2-1; 12 nucleotides agree with TRBD2. Trimming cost V 4 bases and J 9 bases; bases outside gene matches: 16. Germline loops: CDR1 LGHNA, CDR2 YNFKEQ. The CDR3 totals 18 residues. This CDR3 is CASSPEETSGGRLFEQFF. CDR3 sequence (DNA): TGTGCCAGCAGCCCGGAGGAGACTAGCGGGGGTCGTTTATTTGAGCAGTTCTTC.

This clonotype was seen repeatedly, ten times or more. The chain has TRBV2 and TRBJ2-1; 9 bases agree with TRBD2. CDR1 and CDR2 (germline): SNHLY, FYNNEI. V trimming: 3 bases; J trimming: 6 bases; junction bases outside the gene matches: 6. CDR3 length: 15 amino acids. The CDR3 reads CASSDWAGGLNEQFF. CDR3 in DNA: TGTGCCAGCAGTGATTGGGCGGGGGGGCTCAATGAGCAGTTCTTC.

This clonotype was seen once. The V and J genes are TRBV5-1 and TRBJ1-4, with D perhaps TRBD1 (5 bases). Germline V gives CDR1 SGHRS, CDR2 YFSETQ. The CDR3 totals 15 residues. Trimming cost V 0 bases and J 3 bases, with 9 bases left between them. The CDR3 reads CASSLEGRANEKLFF. For the CDR3, the DNA is TGCGCCAGCAGCTTGGAGGGACGGGCTAATGAAAAACTGTTTTTT.

Ten or more counts support this clonotype. This chain links TRBV2 with TRBJ1-6; D is unresolved. The CDR3 spans 14 residues. CDR1 and CDR2 (germline): SNHLY, FYNNEI. Deletions cut 6 bases from V and 7 bases from J, with 13 bases between. This chain's CDR3 is CASRRASENSPLHF. The CDR3 DNA is TGTGCCAGCAGGAGGGCCTCCGAGAATTCACCCCTCCACTTT.

A word on this clonotype: Because the CDR3 is missing its conserved closing phenylalanine or tryptophan, this is likely a read error. V gene TRBV27 combines with J gene TRBJ1-5; D ambiguous. Per germline, CDR1 MNHEY and CDR2 SMNVEV (reference sequence). This CDR3 has 14 residues. Trimming took 3 bases from V and 6 from J, leaving 12 bases between them. The CDR3 DNA reads as TGTGCCAGCAGTTTGTCCGGTGGCGGTCAGCCCCAGCATCTT. Its translation is CASSLSGGGQPQHL.

The gene calls are TRBV4-1 and TRBJ1-1, with TRBD1 as a possible D gene (6 bases). Trimming shortened V by 1 base and J by 3 bases, and 15 bases separated the two germline ends. The length of the CDR3 is 16 residues. Germline CDR1 reads MGHRA; CDR2 reads YSYEKL. For the CDR3, the DNA is TGCGCCAGCAGCCAAGTGGGGGGGCCGAGGGACACTGAAGCTTTCTTT. This sequence encodes CASSQVGGPRDTEAFF.

The V gene is TRBV6-1, the J gene TRBJ2-1, with TRBD1 identical over 8 bases. V was clipped by 6 bases and J by 4 bases; unmatched bases: 14. CDR1 and CDR2 from the germline V gene are MNHNS and SASEGT. This CDR3 has 17 amino acids. CDR3 in DNA: TGTGCCAGCAGGCAGGGGGCTCATGGGACCCAGTACAATGAGCAGTTCTTC. It is translated as CASRQGAHGTQYNEQFF.

This clonotype was counted a few times. The V gene is TRBV30, the J gene TRBJ1-1, with 9 bases fitting TRBD1. CDR1 and CDR2 from the germline V gene are GTSNPN and SVGIG (reference sequence). This CDR3 has 12 residues. V lost 5 bases and J lost 5; bases outside the gene matches: 3. CDR3 protein: CAWGQGITEAFF. The CDR3 bases are TGTGCCTGGGGACAGGGGATTACTGAAGCTTTCTTT. The full variable domain, rest sourced from reference TRBV30 and TRBJ1-1, is SQTIHQWPATLVQPVGSPLSLECTVEGTSNPNLYWYRQAAGRGLQLLFYSVGIGQISSEVPQNLSASRPQDRQFILSSKKLLLSDSGFYLCAWGQGITEAFFGQGTRLTVV.

This clonotype was counted at least ten times. J is TRBJ2-1 and V is TRBV20-1; TRBD2 matches 11 bases. CDR1 and CDR2 from the germline V gene are DFQATT and SNEGSKA (reference sequence). With V trimmed by 5 bases and J by 7 bases, 16 bases remained unmatched. CDR3 length: 17 residues. CDR3: CSAPHPQLAGVGNEQFF. The CDR3 DNA reads TGCAGTGCTCCCCACCCGCAACTAGCGGGAGTCGGGAATGAGCAGTTCTTC.

The J gene is TRBJ2-7, the V gene TRBV6-2 or TRBV6-3; D is uncertain. Trimming stripped 5 bases from V and 3 bases from J, with 14 bases between. Germline CDR1 MNHEY, CDR2 SVGEGT. The CDR3 runs to 14 residues. CDR3 amino acids: CASSLPSVGYEQYF. CDR3 bases: TGTGCCAGCAGTCTCCCCAGCGTTGGCTACGAGCAGTACTTC.

The V gene is TRBV3-1, the J gene TRBJ2-2, with 10 bases matching TRBD2. The CDR3 runs 16 residues. After removal of 4 bases from V and 6 bases from J, the junction contained 8 bases not matched to a gene. CDR1 LGHDT and CDR2 YNNKEL come from the germline V gene (reference sequence). The CDR3 DNA reads TGTGCCAGCAGCCTACGCAGCGGGGGGGCCTCCGGGGAGCTGTTTTTT. This translates into CASSLRSGGASGELFF.

In this sample, this clonotype turned up many times. This chain uses TRBV3-1 with TRBJ1-6; no clear D. The V end was cut by 4 bases, the J end by 14 bases, with 12 bases between. The CDR3 contains 12 residues. Germline V gene lookup returns CDR1 LGHDT and CDR2 YNNKEL (reference sequence). The CDR3 nucleotides are TGTGCCAGCAGCCTGAAGGGTATGACCCTCCACTTT. It is translated as CASSLKGMTLHF. Filled out from reference TRBV3-1 and TRBJ1-6, the complete variable domain reads DTAVSQTPKYLVTQMGNDKSIKCEQNLGHDTMYWYKQDSKKFLKIMFSYNNKELIINETVPNRFSPKSPDKAHLNLHINSLELGDSAVYFCASSLKGMTLHFGNGTRLTVT.

The genes are TRBV5-1 and TRBJ1-5; possibly TRBD1 for D (6 bases). The germline gives CDR1 SGHRS, CDR2 YFSETQ. Trimming took off 0 bases at V and 4 bases at J, with 11 bases between the two ends. The CDR3 has 15 residues. CDR3 residues: CASSLEGDVNQPQHF. The CDR3 DNA sequence: TGCGCCAGCAGCTTGGAGGGGGATGTAAATCAGCCCCAGCATTTT. The whole variable domain, remainder taken from reference TRBV5-1 and TRBJ1-5, is KAGVTQTPRYLIKTRGQQVTLSCSPISGHRSVSWYQQTPGQGLQFLFEYFSETQRNKGNFPGRFSGRQFSNSRSEMNVSTLELGDSALYLCASSLEGDVNQPQHFGDGTRLSIL.

This clonotype was observed many times. For the CDR3, the DNA is TGTGCCAGCAGTGCCCTTACGAGCTCCTACAATGAGCAGTTCTTC. Translated, it gives CASSALTSSYNEQFF. The chain combines TRBV2 with TRBJ2-1, with D unclear. CDR1 and CDR2 from the germline V gene are SNHLY and FYNNEI. This CDR3 has 15 residues. V was shortened by 4 bases and J by 0 bases, with 10 bases between the two germline ends.

The sample holds many counts of this clonotype. The rearrangement uses TRBV12-3 or TRBV12-4 and TRBJ2-3, with D perhaps TRBD1 (5 bases). Trimming removed 5 bases at V and 6 bases at J, with 12 bases between. The CDR3 is 13 residues long. The CDR3 reads CASSITRADTQYF. As DNA, the CDR3 is TGTGCCAGCAGTATTACCAGGGCCGATACGCAGTATTTT.

The table lists this clonotype with many counts. The CDR3 nucleotides are TGTGCCAGCAGCTTGCAGCGGCTAGCGGGGGGTCGGGAGCAGTTCTTC. Translated: CASSLQRLAGGREQFF. V and J are TRBV7-8 and TRBJ2-1; 11 nucleotides agree with TRBD2. Per the germline V gene, CDR1 is SGHVS and CDR2 is FQNEAQ. The V and J ends lost 3 bases and 10 bases, in that order; junction bases with no gene match: 11. The CDR3 covers 16 residues.

There are many counts of this clonotype. The chain has TRBV6-1 and TRBJ2-2; tentative D call: TRBD1 (5 bases). V dropped 6 bases and J dropped 2 bases, with 13 bases sitting between them. The CDR3 totals 15 residues. The germline gives CDR1 MNHNS, CDR2 SASEGT. The CDR3 is CASSNRQINTGELFF. The CDR3 bases are TGTGCCAGCAGCAACAGACAGATCAACACCGGGGAGCTGTTTTTT.